This is a list of T cell receptor beta chains from one sample in a study of CD8 T cells in ankylosing spondylitis. TCRdb ran MiXCR on the 5' RACE reads and lists one entry per CDR3 protein. The sample has 250,000 or so distinct CDR3 sequences, more than 15% seen once. Material for sequencing was blood, either unsorted or a sorted T cell fraction (not recorded which). Receptor source: a male donor with ankylosing spondylitis or in good health (not recorded which). CDR3s include the opening cysteine and the closing phenylalanine or tryptophan. Fields, in order: D gene, V gene, J gene, clone size, CDR3 protein, CDR3 DNA. The D gene is left open where the match is weak. Only part of the rows carry a size: once, few, many, or a class if the clone is expanded.

-	TRBV18	TRBJ2-1	few	CASSPLRLDSYNEQFF	TGTGCCAGCTCACCCCTTAGACTGGACTCCTACAATGAGCAGTTCTTC
TRBD1	TRBV20-1	TRBJ2-1	few	CSARDRDRGWDEQFF	TGCAGTGCTAGAGATAGGGACAGGGGATGGGATGAGCAGTTCTTC
TRBD1	TRBV29-1	TRBJ2-7	few	CSVETRDREYEQYF	TGCAGCGTTGAAACCAGGGACAGGGAGTACGAGCAGTACTTC
-	TRBV7-2	TRBJ2-1	-	CASSQGAREQFF	TGTGCCAGCAGCCAAGGGGCGAGGGAGCAGTTCTTC
TRBD2	TRBV27	TRBJ2-3	-	CASIPAGGTDTQYF	TGTGCCAGCATCCCAGCGGGAGGCACAGATACGCAGTATTTT
TRBD1	TRBV4-3	TRBJ1-1	many	CASSQWAGQGSGTEAFF	TGCGCCAGCAGCCAATGGGCGGGACAGGGATCGGGCACTGAAGCTTTCTTT
TRBD1	TRBV5-1	TRBJ2-7	-	CASRGDRGTEQYF	TGCGCCAGCAGAGGGGACAGGGGAACCGAGCAGTACTTC
TRBD2	TRBV13	TRBJ2-5	-	CASSLLGEGQYF	TGTGCCAGCAGCTTATTGGGGGAGGGCCAGTACTTC
TRBD2	TRBV29-1	TRBJ2-1	many	CSVVWLAGNNEQFF	TGCAGCGTTGTATGGCTAGCGGGGAACAATGAGCAGTTCTTC
-	TRBV12-3/TRBV12-4	TRBJ2-1	many	CASSLLGHNEQFF	TGTGCCAGCAGTTTGCTGGGTCACAATGAGCAGTTCTTC
-	TRBV6-5	TRBJ1-1	many	CASSYSENTEAFF	TGTGCCAGCAGTTACTCGGAGAACACTGAAGCTTTCTTT
-	TRBV5-6	TRBJ2-1	few	CASRIDYNEQFF	TGTGCCAGCAGAATCGACTACAATGAGCAGTTCTTC
-	TRBV12-3/TRBV12-4	TRBJ2-1	-	CASSVGGGSLEQFF	TGTGCCAGCAGCGTTGGGGGCGGGAGTCTTGAGCAGTTCTTC
TRBD2	TRBV20-1	TRBJ2-5	-	CSARNGLADTRETQYF	TGCAGTGCTAGAAATGGGCTAGCGGATACCAGAGAGACCCAGTACTTC
TRBD2	TRBV10-3	TRBJ2-1	-	CAISELAREGYNEQFF	TGTGCCATCAGTGAATTGGCGCGGGAGGGTTACAATGAGCAGTTCTTC
-	TRBV19	TRBJ2-7	few	CASSIGPSYEQYF	TGTGCCAGTAGTATCGGCCCCTCCTACGAGCAGTACTTC
-	TRBV5-4	TRBJ2-7	few	CASSLDLASYEQYF	TGTGCCAGCAGCTTGGACCTAGCCTCCTACGAGCAGTACTTC
-	TRBV20-1	TRBJ2-7	few	CSAEEVSGIPYEQYF	TGCAGTGCTGAGGAGGTCAGCGGCATACCCTACGAGCAGTACTTC
-	TRBV4-3	TRBJ2-7	-	CASSPGQGTPYEQYF	TGCGCCAGCAGTCCCGGGCAGGGAACCCCCTACGAGCAGTACTTC
TRBD2	TRBV7-2	TRBJ2-3	few	CASSLAGLAPEDTQYF	TGTGCCAGCAGCTTAGCCGGACTAGCGCCTGAAGATACGCAGTATTTT
-	TRBV7-8	TRBJ2-7	few	CASSPLQGTEQYF	TGTGCCAGCAGCCCACTACAAGGGACCGAGCAGTACTTC
-	TRBV29-1	TRBJ2-1	many	CSVVVPDPYNEQFF	TGCAGCGTTGTTGTGCCCGATCCATACAATGAGCAGTTCTTC
TRBD1	TRBV6-1	TRBJ2-7	-	CASSQYRGNEQYF	TGTGCCAGCAGCCAATACAGGGGGAACGAGCAGTACTTC
-	TRBV29-1	TRBJ2-7	-	CSVVFDRNEQYF	TGCAGCGTTGTCTTCGATAGGAACGAGCAGTACTTC
TRBD2	TRBV29-1	TRBJ2-3	-	CSVEGLASTDTQYF	TGCAGCGTTGAGGGACTAGCGAGCACAGATACGCAGTATTTT
-	TRBV7-9	TRBJ1-5	-	CASSRGVNQPQHF	TGTGCCAGCAGCCGGGGGGTCAATCAGCCCCAGCATTTT
-	TRBV20-1	TRBJ2-4	-	CSARGPSKNIQYF	TGCAGTGCGCGTGGACCATCCAAAAACATTCAGTACTTC
-	TRBV5-1	TRBJ2-1	few	CASSAYQQGSYNEQFF	TGCGCCAGCAGCGCATACCAACAGGGATCCTACAATGAGCAGTTCTTC
-	TRBV10-3	TRBJ2-1	many	CAISESPNEQFF	TGTGCCATCAGTGAGTCCCCCAATGAGCAGTTCTTC
-	TRBV14	TRBJ1-1	-	CASSQEGGRAAEAFF	TGTGCCAGCAGCCAAGAGGGGGGGCGCGCGGCTGAAGCTTTCTTT
-	TRBV28	TRBJ2-7	many	CASSPGHSAFYEQYF	TGTGCCAGCAGTCCGGGACACTCAGCTTTCTACGAGCAGTACTTC
-	TRBV6-2/TRBV6-3	TRBJ1-1	-	CASSYSGATGTTEAFF	TGTGCCAGCAGTTACTCGGGGGCCACAGGGACCACTGAAGCTTTCTTT
-	TRBV15	TRBJ2-2	-	CATSRISGANTGELFF	TGTGCCACCAGCAGAATTAGCGGAGCTAACACCGGGGAGCTGTTTTTT
-	TRBV7-2	TRBJ2-1	few	CASEPSLTSNYNEQFF	TGTGCCAGCGAACCTTCGTTGACTAGTAACTACAATGAGCAGTTCTTC
TRBD2	TRBV4-1	TRBJ2-1	few	CASSQGLAGVEQFF	TGCGCCAGCAGCCAAGGACTAGCGGGAGTTGAGCAGTTCTTC
-	TRBV12-3/TRBV12-4	TRBJ2-7	few	CASSFVYGDYEQYF	TGTGCCAGCAGTTTCGTCTACGGAGACTACGAGCAGTACTTC
TRBD2	TRBV12-3/TRBV12-4	TRBJ2-7	-	CASSTSGGFDYEQYF	TGTGCCAGCAGCACTAGCGGGGGATTCGACTACGAGCAGTACTTC
TRBD1	TRBV29-1	TRBJ2-7	-	CSAAGGLAYEQYF	TGCAGCGCGGCAGGGGGTCTAGCCTACGAGCAGTACTTC
-	TRBV10-3	TRBJ2-3	many	CAISEPRTEADTQYF	TGTGCCATCAGTGAGCCAAGGACAGAAGCAGATACGCAGTATTTT
-	TRBV12-3/TRBV12-4	TRBJ2-5	few	CASIRGGSGTQYF	TGTGCCAGCATCCGAGGAGGTTCAGGGACCCAGTACTTC
TRBD1	TRBV5-6	TRBJ2-2	-	CAMSPGTGDTGELFF	TGTGCCATGAGCCCCGGGACAGGGGACACCGGGGAGCTGTTTTTT
TRBD2	TRBV7-2	TRBJ2-1	few	CASSIWTRSYNEQFF	TGTGCCAGCAGCATATGGACTAGATCCTACAATGAGCAGTTCTTC
TRBD2	TRBV29-1	TRBJ2-3	many	CSVSGSQADTQYF	TGCAGCGTCAGCGGGAGCCAGGCAGATACGCAGTATTTT
TRBD2	TRBV10-1	TRBJ2-2	few	CASSERDRYLKLLAGGTNTGELFF	TGCGCCAGCAGTGAACGGGACAGATATTTGAAACTCCTAGCGGGAGGGACAAACACCGGGGAGCTGTTTTTT
-	TRBV20-1	TRBJ2-7	-	CSARDLGLNSYEQYF	TGCAGTGCTAGAGATCTGGGACTCAACTCCTACGAGCAGTACTTC
TRBD2	TRBV4-1	TRBJ2-1	-	CTSSQDPLAGVYNEQFF	TGCACCAGCAGCCAAGATCCCCTAGCGGGAGTCTACAATGAGCAGTTCTTC
TRBD2	TRBV7-9	TRBJ2-2	many	CASSLAITSGSSGELFF	TGTGCCAGCAGCTTAGCGATCACTAGCGGATCCTCCGGGGAGCTGTTTTTT
TRBD1	TRBV28	TRBJ2-3	-	CASSLGTGAVDTQYF	TGTGCCAGCAGTCTCGGGACAGGGGCGGTAGATACGCAGTATTTT
TRBD1	TRBV6-1	TRBJ2-7	few	CASSQTGGASYEQYF	TGTGCCAGCAGTCAGACAGGGGGCGCCTCCTACGAGCAGTACTTC
TRBD1	TRBV27	TRBJ2-7	-	CASSPYGQGLSYEQYF	TGTGCCAGCAGTCCATACGGACAGGGGCTATCCTACGAGCAGTACTTC
TRBD1	TRBV24-1	TRBJ2-2	-	CATTDRVPGELFF	TGTGCCACCACGGACAGGGTTCCCGGGGAGCTGTTTTTT
-	TRBV4-3	TRBJ2-3	many	CASSQDQGRSTDTQYF	TGCGCCAGCAGCCAAGACCAGGGGCGTAGCACAGATACGCAGTATTTT
TRBD2	TRBV20-1	TRBJ2-5	-	CSAREMGTSGDKWWTQYF	TGCAGTGCTAGAGAGATGGGGACTAGCGGGGATAAATGGTGGACCCAGTACTTC
TRBD2	TRBV29-1	TRBJ2-1	many	CSVETGTSGNNEQFF	TGCAGCGTTGAAACCGGGACTAGCGGGAACAATGAGCAGTTCTTC
-	TRBV29-1	TRBJ1-2	-	CSVGPAYGYTF	TGCAGCGTTGGGCCAGCTTATGGCTACACCTTC